One and the same sample provided the 11 T cell receptor beta chains below, sequenced in a study of response to subunit inactivated influenza vaccine (dated by TCRdb to between 2017 and 2018). Library construction relied on RT-PCR. Sequencing relied on an Illumina HiSeq 2500. TCRdb reran the public reads through fastp at Q25 and MiXCR, keeping productive beta chains. Rows with one shared CDR3 protein collapse into an entry with the most common genes and DNA. This sample has around 190,000 distinct CDR3 sequences in its table, and around an eighth of those were observed once. Roughly 24% of the sample comes from the top ten. The source was CD8+ T cells sorted from PBMCs, collected 5 days after vaccination. The source of these receptors is a man aged 45-65 years who received an inactivated influenza vaccine. Donor details come from another sample of the same person, matched by shared clones.

The gene calls are TRBV28 and TRBJ2-4, with 8 nucleotides matching TRBD2. The germline V gene has CDR1 MDHEN and CDR2 SYDVKM. V dropped 3 bases and J dropped 0; count of bases not matched to a gene: 16. This CDR3 is 20 amino acids long. CDR3 nucleotide sequence: TGTGCCAGCAGTTTTACTGCCACAGAGACTAGCGAACTAGCCAAAAACATTCAGTACTTC. Translated, it gives CASSFTATETSELAKNIQYF.

This clonotype was counted between two and nine times. An end of the junction differs from the germline gene, which may be a read error. The chain employs TRBV9 and TRBJ2-7; 9 bases agree with TRBD2. The CDR3 totals 16 residues. Germline-derived CDR1 and CDR2 are SGDLS and YYNGEE. CDR3 protein: CASSVDPGTSSHEQYF. DNA of the CDR3: TGTGCCAGCAGCGTAGACCCCGGGACTAGCTCCCACGAGCAGTACTTC.

The J gene is TRBJ2-2, the V gene TRBV6-5; possibly TRBD2 for D (6 bases). The CDR3 runs 14 residues. Germline values: CDR1 MNHEY, CDR2 SVGAGI. V was clipped by 2 bases and J by 6 bases, with 10 bases between them. The CDR3 nucleotides read TGTGCCAGCAGTTACGGAGGGGACGCCGGGGAGCTGTTTTTT. This gives the protein CASSYGGDAGELFF.

There are many counts of this clonotype. The chain is built from TRBV3-1 and TRBJ1-3, with D perhaps TRBD1 (5 bases). Germline V CDR1 and CDR2: LGHDT, YNNKEL (reference sequence). The V and J ends lost 1 base and 1 base respectively, with 17 bases between them. The CDR3 length is 18 residues. The CDR3 DNA sequence: TGTGCCAGCAGCCAAGGAGGGATAAACAGGATTTCTGGAAACACCATATATTTT. The encoded protein is CASSQGGINRISGNTIYF.

This chain uses TRBV6-1 with TRBJ2-1; 10 bases agree with TRBD2. The CDR3 consists of 16 residues. V shed 7 bases, J shed 6 bases, and the junction held 12 bases outside the gene matches. Germline lookup yields CDR1 MNHNS and CDR2 SASEGT. The CDR3 sequence: CASTEGSGRAPNEQFF. CDR3 nucleotides: TGTGCCAGCACAGAAGGGAGCGGGAGGGCCCCCAATGAGCAGTTCTTC.

This chain uses TRBV4-2 with TRBJ2-3, with 16 bases lining up with TRBD2. There are 16 residues in the CDR3. V gave up 4 bases and J gave up 11 bases; unmatched junction bases: 9. In germline, CDR1 is LGHNA, CDR2 YNFKEQ. Written as DNA, the CDR3 is TGTGCCAGCAGCCTCAACTCCGGGACTAGCGGGGGGGAGCAGTATTTT. It translates to CASSLNSGTSGGEQYF.

The rearrangement joins TRBV10-3 to TRBJ1-1; 12 positions match TRBD1. V lost 6 bases and J lost 3; bases outside the gene matches: 8. Germline assignment: CDR1 ENHRY and CDR2 SYGVKD. The CDR3 loop spans 16 amino acids. CDR3 DNA sequence: TGTGCCATCAGCGACCGGGACAGGGGGCTTTACACTGAAGCTTTCTTT. Protein sequence: CAISDRDRGLYTEAFF.

This clonotype was detected a few times. This chain links TRBV7-8 with TRBJ2-1, with D maybe TRBD2 (6 bases). The CDR3 runs to 16 residues. Looked up from germline, CDR1 is SGHVS and CDR2 is FQNEAQ. V lost 1 base and J lost 6, with 16 bases in between. Here the CDR3 DNA reads TGTGCCAGCAGCTTAGGGCCGGAGGGCTCAACCAATGAGCAGTTCTTC. The encoded protein is CASSLGPEGSTNEQFF.

The chain recombines TRBV9 with TRBJ2-1; 11 nucleotides agree with TRBD2. After removal of 0 bases from V and 11 bases from J, the junction contained 7 bases not matched to a gene. Germline-derived CDR1 and CDR2 are SGDLS and YYNGEE. The CDR3 runs 15 residues. In DNA form, the CDR3 reads TGTGCCAGCAGCGTAGACGGGACTAGCGGTGAAAAGCAGTTCTTC. It is translated as CASSVDGTSGEKQFF.

This clonotype was recorded a few times. The CDR3 DNA sequence: TGTGCCAGCAACGGCAGGGGGGAACGTAATTCACCCCTCCACTTT. It is translated as CASNGRGERNSPLHF. V gene TRBV2 combines with J gene TRBJ1-6; TRBD1 agrees at 7 bases. J gave up 6 bases and V 7 bases, and 9 bases lay outside the gene matches. This CDR3 is 15 amino acids long. The germline V gene encodes CDR1 SNHLY and CDR2 FYNNEI.

This clonotype was seen ten or more times. This chain connects TRBV14 to TRBJ2-1; D perhaps matches TRBD2 (5 bases). V lost 10 bases to trimming and J lost 7 bases, with 20 bases between them. Germline loops: CDR1 SGHDN, CDR2 FVKESK. CDR3 length equals 14 residues. CDR3 nucleotides: TGTGCCAACCAGCGGTGGATCGGAGGAAATGAGCAGTTCTTC. It yields the protein CANQRWIGGNEQFF. Together with reference TRBV14 and TRBJ2-1, the CDR3 gives the full variable domain: EAGVTQFPSHSVIEKGQTVTLRCDPISGHDNLYWYRRVMGKEIKFLLHFVKESKQDESGMPNNRFLAERTGGTYSTLKVQPAELEDSGVYFCANQRWIGGNEQFFGPGTRLTVL.